The 10 T cell receptor beta chains given below trace back to one sample, sequenced in a study of cytomegalovirus exposure and HLA in healthy donors. Primers: 60 Vbeta forward and 13 Jbeta reverse. Sequencing was performed with immunoSEQ multiplex PCR; in TCRdb, only in-frame clones are kept and a portion is missing. The repertoire holds approximately 190,000 clones, with roughly 73% as singletons. Source material: PBMCs. The receptor set was obtained from a young woman in good health and CMV-seropositive.

The rearrangement joins TRBV2 to TRBJ2-5, with D tentatively TRBD1 (6 bases). The CDR3 is 12 amino acids. Trimming removed 3 bases at V and 7 bases at J, with 9 bases between. CDR1 is SNHLY, CDR2 FYNNEI, per germline. The chain's CDR3 is CASSDRGGTQYF. CDR3 DNA: TGTGCCAGCAGTGACAGAGGGGGGACCCAGTACTTC. Full variable domain (rest looked up from reference TRBV2 and TRBJ2-5): EPEVTQTPSHQVTQMGQEVILRCVPISNHLYFYWYRQILGQKVEFLVSFYNNEISEKSEIFDDQFSVERPDGSNFTLKIRSTKLEDSAMYFCASSDRGGTQYFGPGTRLLVL.

The chain combines TRBV27 with TRBJ1-5; no definite D call. Per the germline V gene, CDR1 is MNHEY and CDR2 is SMNVEV (reference sequence). V lost 2 bases to trimming and J lost 2 bases, with 7 bases between them. The CDR3 consists of 14 residues. CDR3 bases: TGTGCCAGCAGTTTAGATAGAGGCAATCAGCCCCAGCATTTT. It specifies CASSLDRGNQPQHF.

This clone has a handful of counts. The V and J genes are TRBV11-1 and TRBJ1-1; 8 bases align to TRBD1. Germline CDR1 reads SGHAT; CDR2 reads FQDESV (reference sequence). This CDR3 has 14 amino acids. V lost 1 base and J lost 5; bases outside the gene matches: 3. The CDR3 bases are TGTGCCAGCAGCTTAGGGGGGACAGGTACTGAAGCTTTCTTT. Translating it yields CASSLGGTGTEAFF.

The gene calls are TRBV7-2 and TRBJ2-1, with 12 positions matching TRBD2. The germline V gene has CDR1 SGHTA and CDR2 FQGNSA. After removal of 4 bases from V and 6 bases from J, the junction contained 4 bases not matched to a gene. CDR3 size: 15 residues. The DNA for the CDR3 is TGTGCCAGCAGCTCCTCTAGCGGGAGGGTCAATGAGCAGTTCTTC. This translates into CASSSSSGRVNEQFF.

The chain recombines TRBV2 with TRBJ1-1; maybe TRBD1 (5 bases). Trimming took 1 base from V and 5 from J, leaving 11 bases between them. This CDR3 spans 14 amino acids. Germline CDR1 is SNHLY and CDR2 is FYNNEI. CDR3 nucleotides: TGTGCCAGCAGTGAAGGGAGTCGGGGGACTGAAGCTTTCTTT. Translating it yields CASSEGSRGTEAFF.

This clone was picked up one time. The CDR3 loop is CSAGGGTNEKLFF. The CDR3 nucleotides are TGCAGCGCCGGGGGAGGGACTAATGAAAAACTGTTTTTT. The rearrangement uses TRBV29-1 and TRBJ1-4; possibly TRBD1 for D (5 bases). The germline CDR1 and CDR2 sequences are SQVTM and ANQGSEA. CDR3 length: 13 residues. The V end lost 7 bases, the J end lost 2 bases, and 11 bases lay between the germline ends. The variable domain in full, with the rest retrieved from reference TRBV29-1 and TRBJ1-4, is SAVISQKPSRDICQRGTSLTIQCQVDSQVTMMFWYRQQPGQSLTLIATANQGSEATYESGFVIDKFPISRPNLTFSTLTVSNMSPEDSSIYLCSAGGGTNEKLFFGSGTQLSVL.

The chain couples TRBV12-5 to TRBJ2-7; 12 bases agree with TRBD2. CDR3 length: 14 residues. Germline-derived CDR1 and CDR2 are LGHNT and FRNRAP. V dropped 3 bases and J dropped 4; count of bases not matched to a gene: 1. The DNA for the CDR3 is TGTGCTAGTGGTTTAGGGACTAGCGGGTACGAGCAGTACTTC. Protein: CASGLGTSGYEQYF.

The rearrangement uses TRBV19 and TRBJ2-7; unclear D gene. Germline V gene data show CDR1 as LNHDA and CDR2 as SQIVND (reference sequence). The ends were cut back, 3 bases at V and 2 bases at J, with 11 bases in the middle. The CDR3 has 14 amino acids. Here the CDR3 reads CASSINPGTYEQYF. The CDR3 DNA follows: TGTGCCAGTAGTATTAATCCAGGTACCTACGAGCAGTACTTC.

V and J are TRBV21-1 and TRBJ2-7; the tabulated D call, TRBD1, remains unverified against the DNA. TRBV21-1 is flagged as a pseudogene. The CDR3 has 13 residues. The CDR3 spells CASSGLMVFEQYF. The CDR3 bases are TGTGCCAGCAGCGGCCTTATGGTGTTCGAGCAGTACTTC.

V is TRBV2 and J is TRBJ2-5; 13 bases fit TRBD2. This CDR3 contains 19 residues. V lost 7 bases and J lost 2; bases outside the gene matches: 16. Per the germline V gene, CDR1 is SNHLY and CDR2 is FYNNEI. The CDR3 DNA reads TGTGCCAGCACTCGAGACCGACTAGCGGGGGGCCGCCCGCAAGAGACCCAGTACTTC. It is translated as CASTRDRLAGGRPQETQYF.